Many counts were recorded for the clone carrying this T cell receptor (beta chain). The sample originates from a study of neurological immune-mediated disorders. The cDNA came from 5'RACE, which used 10-nucleotide random UMIs. Using its own MiXCR run on the 5' RACE reads, TCRdb lists one record per CDR3 protein. Among tens of thousands of distinct CDR3 sequences, 3% to 4% were seen once, and the ten largest hold roughly 2%. The material sequenced was PBMCs. This TCR came from a woman aged 50 to 65 with multiple sclerosis.

The CDR3 protein is CASSLDWEPETQYF. The CDR3 bases are TGTGCCAGCAGCTTGGATTGGGAGCCGGAGACCCAGTACTTC. The genes are TRBV5-6 and TRBJ2-5, with D possibly matching TRBD2 (5 bases). Germline loops: CDR1 SGHDT, CDR2 YYEEEE. The V end was cut by 0 bases, the J end by 5 bases, with 11 bases between. The CDR3 is 14 amino acids.